A single sample gave rise to the 8 T cell receptor beta chains below, sequenced in a study of CD4+ T cells in melanoma. Profiling relied on immunoSEQ multiplex PCR, and the TCRdb table lists in-frame clones only, not all of them. This repertoire shows about 14,000 clones, over 55% found once; its top ten account for about a sixth. Material for sequencing was cells from a culture (not recorded whether cultured in vitro). All receptors derive from a human donor with melanoma.

The V and J genes are TRBV18 and TRBJ2-1, with 10 bases lining up with TRBD2. CDR1 is KGHSH, CDR2 LQKENI, per germline. The CDR3 consists of 16 residues. Unmatched junction bases numbered 11, after V lost 5 bases and J lost 7 bases. The CDR3 is CASSTSQRGGLNEQFF. CDR3 nucleotides: TGTGCCAGCTCAACCTCCCAGCGGGGGGGCCTTAATGAGCAGTTCTTC.

V is TRBV5-1 and J is TRBJ1-1; perhaps TRBD1 as D (5 bases). Germline V gene data show CDR1 as SGHRS and CDR2 as YFSETQ. V lost 4 bases, J lost 1 base, and 11 bases lay in between. CDR3 length equals 14 residues. The CDR3 loop reads CASSTQGQNTEAFF. The CDR3, as DNA: TGCGCCAGCAGCACGCAGGGTCAGAACACTGAAGCTTTCTTT.

The chain has TRBV18 and TRBJ1-1; tentatively, D is TRBD1 (5 bases). V shed 0 bases and J shed 10 bases, with 15 bases lying between them. The CDR3 length is 14 residues. Germline CDR1 KGHSH, CDR2 LQKENI. The CDR3 DNA follows: TGTGCCAGCTCACCACCGGCCTACAGGTACTTAGCTTTCTTT. This encodes CASSPPAYRYLAFF. The entire variable domain, with the rest obtained from reference TRBV18 and TRBJ1-1, is as follows: NAGVMQNPRHLVRRRGQEARLRCSPMKGHSHVYWYRQLPEEGLKFMVYLQKENIIDESGMPKERFSAEFPKEGPSILRIQQVVRGDSAAYFCASSPPAYRYLAFFGQGTRLTVV.

CDR3 protein: CASSLVDSNYGYTF. As DNA, the CDR3 is TGTGCCAGCAGCTTAGTAGACAGTAACTATGGCTACACCTTC. The chain recombines TRBV7-8 with TRBJ1-2; D might be TRBD1 (5 bases). Germline V gene lookup returns CDR1 SGHVS and CDR2 FQNEAQ. The CDR3 consists of 14 residues. V was shortened by 1 base and J by 1 base, with 7 bases between the two germline ends.

The rearrangement joins TRBV2 to TRBJ1-4; no firm D call. Germline lookup yields CDR1 SNHLY and CDR2 FYNNEI. V gave up 3 bases and J gave up 0 bases, with 14 bases separating them. This CDR3 has 17 residues. CDR3 region: CASSDWAGLATNEKLFF. CDR3 in DNA: TGTGCCAGCAGTGATTGGGCAGGCCTTGCAACTAATGAAAAACTGTTTTTT.

This chain connects TRBV19 to TRBJ1-2, with D hard to call. V lost 4 bases to trimming and J lost 0 bases, with 3 bases between them. The germline V gene has CDR1 LNHDA and CDR2 SQIVND (reference sequence). This CDR3 comprises 12 residues. In DNA, the CDR3 is TGTGCCAGTAGTAGTTCTAACTATGGCTACACCTTC. Its protein is CASSSSNYGYTF.

This sequence joins TRBV10-3 and TRBJ2-7; D possibly corresponds to TRBD2 (6 bases). The CDR3 consists of 13 residues. Trimming removed 2 bases from V and 8 bases from J, with 13 bases in between. The V gene's germline CDR1 is ENHRY and CDR2 SYGVKD. This CDR3 is CAISELEGLKQYF. In nucleotides, the CDR3 is TGTGCCATCAGTGAGCTGGAGGGTTTAAAGCAGTACTTC.

This chain connects TRBV2 to TRBJ1-1; TRBD1 is a possible D gene (5 bases). The germline V and J ends were trimmed by 8 bases and 6 bases, with 16 bases remaining between them. This CDR3 has 13 residues. CDR1 and CDR2 from the germline V gene are SNHLY and FYNNEI. The CDR3 coding sequence is TGTGCCAGCGGTCCGGACATGCTTGCTGAAGCTTTCTTT. As protein: CASGPDMLAEAFF.